This T cell receptor beta chain was sequenced for a study of CD8 T cells in Susac syndrome. RNA amounts of about 0.5 to 1 ug underwent reverse transcription with random hexamers. Coverage of TCR beta CDR3 amplification by immunoSEQ multiplex PCR extended to 54 Vbeta and 13 Jbeta. TCRdb independently ran MiXCR on the immunoSEQ multiplex PCR reads; one entry per CDR3 protein. The data show fewer than 350,000 distinct CDR3 sequences, 92% seen once. CD8+ and CD4+ T cells from blood underwent TCR beta sequencing. Each multiple sclerosis control was a treatment-naive patient with relapsing-remitting disease that was either stable or active. The TEMRA cells underwent FACS enrichment, while the CD8+ and CD4+ T cells underwent negative isolation. The sequence came from a human donor with multiple sclerosis. The specimen sequenced was CD4+ T cells from PBMCs.

CDR3 residues: CASSLPTGLGVGEQYF. As DNA, the CDR3 is TGTGCCAGCAGTTTACCCACGGGACTAGGGGTGGGGGAGCAGTACTTC. This rearrangement joins TRBV28 to TRBJ2-7; 8 bases fit TRBD2. Unmatched junction bases numbered 13, after V lost 2 bases and J lost 7 bases. This CDR3 region has 16 residues. Germline assignment: CDR1 MDHEN and CDR2 SYDVKM.